This T cell receptor beta chain was found in a study of T cell responses to AZD1222 COVID-19 vaccine. At the level of the study: Both about-4-week and about-12-week second-dose recipients were combined.

Overall study findings and caveats: Baseline serostatus was positive in only six AZD1222 recipients. Per reports, nearly half of all spike-specific TCRs target regions that are unmutated in variants.

Comments on this clone: Antigen unknown.

CDR1 and CDR2 from the germline V gene are SGHRS and YFSETQ. CDR3 length: 14 amino acids. V dropped 4 bases and J dropped 6 bases, with 13 bases sitting between them. Using immunoSEQ multiplex PCR, the repertoire was profiled, and TCRdb retains in-frame clones only, with some absent. The sample contains tens of thousands of clones, approximately 90% of which appear only once. The chain links TRBV5-1 to TRBJ1-4; D is perhaps TRBD1 (6 bases). This material consisted of peripheral blood, taken on day 0 of AZD1222 vaccination. This receptor was identified in an adult in good health. The CDR3 protein is CASSLRGGDEKLFF. DNA of the CDR3: TGCGCCAGCAGCCTCAGGGGAGGGGATGAAAAACTGTTTTTT.